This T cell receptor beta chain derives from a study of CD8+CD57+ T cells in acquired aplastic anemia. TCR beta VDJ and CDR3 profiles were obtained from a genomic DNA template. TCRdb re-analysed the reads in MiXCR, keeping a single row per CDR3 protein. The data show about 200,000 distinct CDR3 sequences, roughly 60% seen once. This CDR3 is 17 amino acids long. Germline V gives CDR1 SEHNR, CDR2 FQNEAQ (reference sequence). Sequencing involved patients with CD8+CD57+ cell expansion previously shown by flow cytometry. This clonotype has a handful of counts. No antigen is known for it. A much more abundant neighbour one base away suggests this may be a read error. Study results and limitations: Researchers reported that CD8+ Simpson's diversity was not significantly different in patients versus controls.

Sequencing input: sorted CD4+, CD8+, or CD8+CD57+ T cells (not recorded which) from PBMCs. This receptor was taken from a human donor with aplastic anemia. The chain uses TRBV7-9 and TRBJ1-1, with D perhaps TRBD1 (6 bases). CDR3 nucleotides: TGTGCCAGCAGCTTAAGTGGGGGCGTAAATCTGAACACTGGAGCTTTCTTT. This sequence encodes CASSLSGGVNLNTGAFF.